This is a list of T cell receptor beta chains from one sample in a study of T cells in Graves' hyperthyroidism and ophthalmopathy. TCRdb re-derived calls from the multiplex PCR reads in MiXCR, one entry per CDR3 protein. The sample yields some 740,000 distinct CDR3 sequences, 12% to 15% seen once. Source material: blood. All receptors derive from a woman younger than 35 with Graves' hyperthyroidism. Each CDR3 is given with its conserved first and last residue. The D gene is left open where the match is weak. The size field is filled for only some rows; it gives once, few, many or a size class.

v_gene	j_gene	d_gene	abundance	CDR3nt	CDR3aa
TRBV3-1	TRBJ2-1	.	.	TGTGCCAGCAGCCATTTAAGCTACGAGCAGTTCTTC	CASSHLSYEQFF
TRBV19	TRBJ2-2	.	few	TGTGCCAGTAGTATCAATGGCAGGTTATCCGGGGAGCTGTTTTTT	CASSINGRLSGELFF
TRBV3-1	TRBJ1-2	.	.	TGTGCCAGCAGGGCGGGACCCAACTATGGCTACACCTTC	CASRAGPNYGYTF
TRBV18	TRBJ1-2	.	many	TGTGCCAGCTCGGAGACGGATTATGGCCACACCTTC	CASSETDYGHTF
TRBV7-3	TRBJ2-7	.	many	TGTGCCAGCAGCCCCTCCCGGGACGGAGTTGAGCAGTACTTC	CASSPSRDGVEQYF
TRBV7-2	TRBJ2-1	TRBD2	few	TGTGCCAGCAGCTCACTAGCGGTCGAGCAGTTCTTC	CASSSLAVEQFF
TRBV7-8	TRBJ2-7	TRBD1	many	TGTGCCAGCATCCCAGGGGGAGCCTACGAGCAGTACTTC	CASIPGGAYEQYF
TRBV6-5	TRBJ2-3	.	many	TGTGCCAGCAGTTACCGGCAGGCCGAAGATACGCAGTATTTT	CASSYRQAEDTQYF
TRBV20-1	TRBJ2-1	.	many	TGCAGTGCTAGCGAGGAGAGCTCCTACAATGAGCAGTTCTTC	CSASEESSYNEQFF
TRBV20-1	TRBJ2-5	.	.	TGCAGTGCTTGCCGGGACTCCCGGGCAGAGACCCAGTACTTC	CSACRDSRAETQYF
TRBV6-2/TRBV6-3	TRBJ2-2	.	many	TGTGCCAGCAGTTACGGGACGGTCAACACCGGGGAGCTGTTTTTT	CASSYGTVNTGELFF
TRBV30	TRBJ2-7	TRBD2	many	TGTGCCTGGAGTGCCCAAGTAGCGGGGTCCTACGAGCAGTACTTC	CAWSAQVAGSYEQYF
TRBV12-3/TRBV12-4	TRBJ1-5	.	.	TGTGCCAGCAGTGCAGAGAGTAGGGATCAGCCCCAGCATTTT	CASSAESRDQPQHF
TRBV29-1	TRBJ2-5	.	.	TGCAGCGTTGAATTCGTTCCTAAAGAGACCCAGTACTTC	CSVEFVPKETQYF
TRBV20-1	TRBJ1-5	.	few	TGCAGTGCTAAACCTCCTAATCAGCCCCAGCATTTT	CSAKPPNQPQHF
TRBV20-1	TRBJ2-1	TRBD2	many	TGCAGTGCTAGAGGACTAGCGGGAGGATTTGAGCAGTTCTTC	CSARGLAGGFEQFF
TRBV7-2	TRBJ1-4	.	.	TGTGCCAGCAGCCGGGACTCTAGAAGTGCAACTAATGAAAAACTGTTTTTT	CASSRDSRSATNEKLFF
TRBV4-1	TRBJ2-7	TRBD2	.	TGCGCCAGCGCTAGCGGGAGCTCCTACGAGCAGTACTTC	CASASGSSYEQYF
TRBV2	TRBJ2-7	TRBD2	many	TGTGCCAGCAGTGAAGCTCGGGGGGGGTCCTACGAGCAGTACTTC	CASSEARGGSYEQYF
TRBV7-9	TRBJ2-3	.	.	TGTGCCAGCAGTCAGGGGACGGTTAGCACAGATACGCAGTATTTT	CASSQGTVSTDTQYF
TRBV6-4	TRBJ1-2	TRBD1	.	TGTGCCAGCAGTTACCTACCCAGGGGGCCTGAATCACAGTACTATGGCTACACCTTC	CASSYLPRGPESQYYGYTF
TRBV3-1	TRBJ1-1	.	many	TGTGCCAGCAGCGAAGGGAGGGGCGAAGCTTTCTTT	CASSEGRGEAFF
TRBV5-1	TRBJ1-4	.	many	TGCGCCAGCAGCGCCTCAAGGCCGGCCAATGAAAAACTGTTTTTT	CASSASRPANEKLFF
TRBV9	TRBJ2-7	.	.	TGTGCCAGCAGCGTATCCGACAGCTCCTACGAGCAGTACTTC	CASSVSDSSYEQYF
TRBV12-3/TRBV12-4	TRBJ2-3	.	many	TGTGCCAGCAGGCTGCCCGGACAGATCACCACAGATACGCAGTATTTT	CASRLPGQITTDTQYF
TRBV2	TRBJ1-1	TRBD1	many	TGTGCCAGCACCGGACAGGGGATGAACACTGAAGCTTTCTTT	CASTGQGMNTEAFF
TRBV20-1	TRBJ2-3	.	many	TGCAGTGCTAGAGGTTGGCGTAGCGGAACAAGCACAGATACGCAGTATTTT	CSARGWRSGTSTDTQYF
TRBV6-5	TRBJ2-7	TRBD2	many	TGTGCCAGCAGTTACTCGAACATTTGGACTAGCGGAGGGGCCTACGAGCAGTACTTC	CASSYSNIWTSGGAYEQYF